Shown below are 22 T cell receptor beta chains from a single sample sequenced in a study of T cells in Graves' hyperthyroidism and ophthalmopathy. Amplified TCR beta CDR3 regions came from RNA transcripts. HTBI primers were employed in a first-round RT-PCR of the TCR CDR3. TCRdb re-analysed the multiplex PCR reads in MiXCR, keeping a single row per CDR3 protein. Of hundreds of thousands of distinct CDR3 sequences in the sample, 14% were seen once. Sequencing was done on a sample of blood. These receptors were obtained from a woman aged 18-29 years with Graves' hyperthyroidism.

This clonotype was observed many times. The chain recombines TRBV5-1 with TRBJ1-1; D unresolved. V was pared by 5 bases and J by 1 base, with 12 bases between. Germline lookup yields CDR1 SGHRS and CDR2 YFSETQ. The CDR3 covers 14 residues. The CDR3 is CASSFWDANTEAFF. DNA of the CDR3: TGCGCCAGCAGTTTCTGGGATGCGAACACTGAAGCTTTCTTT.

This clonotype has only a few counts. J is TRBJ2-1 and V is TRBV6-2 or TRBV6-3; D is unresolved. The CDR3 is 17 residues long. In germline, CDR1 is MNHEY, CDR2 SVGEGT. V was trimmed by 4 bases and J by 2 bases, leaving 18 bases between them. The CDR3 sequence is CASSLKVLVGTYNEQFF. CDR3 DNA: TGTGCCAGCAGTTTAAAGGTATTGGTAGGGACCTACAATGAGCAGTTCTTC.

This clonotype was found many times. J is TRBJ2-7 and V is TRBV7-9, with D tentatively TRBD1 (5 bases). The CDR3 consists of 12 residues. From germline, CDR1 is SEHNR and CDR2 FQNEAQ (reference sequence). V lost 6 bases, J lost 3 bases, and 9 bases lay in between. This CDR3 is CASSSQGYEQYF. In DNA, the CDR3 is TGTGCCAGCAGTTCCCAGGGCTACGAGCAGTACTTC.

The rearrangement uses TRBV12-3 or TRBV12-4 and TRBJ2-1; no clear D gene. The CDR3 is 14 amino acids. Trimming stripped 0 bases from V and 7 bases from J, with 10 bases between. In DNA, the CDR3 is TGTGCCAGCAGTTTAGCAGGGCCTAGGAATGAGCAGTTCTTC. This encodes CASSLAGPRNEQFF.

This clonotype was picked up many times. The chain is built from TRBV6-2 or TRBV6-3 and TRBJ2-7; perhaps TRBD2 as D (6 bases). Looked up from germline, CDR1 is MNHEY and CDR2 is SVGEGT. The CDR3 consists of 15 residues. V was trimmed by 2 bases and J by 5 bases, leaving 16 bases between them. The CDR3 is CASSYPLEGSHEQYF. CDR3 sequence (DNA): TGTGCCAGCAGTTACCCGTTGGAGGGAAGCCACGAGCAGTACTTC.

The table lists this clonotype with many counts. The genes are TRBV20-1 and TRBJ2-7; 8 bases line up with TRBD2. The V segment lost 5 bases and the J segment 3 bases; nucleotides outside the gene matches: 12. This CDR3 is 15 amino acids long. Germline loops: CDR1 DFQATT, CDR2 SNEGSKA (reference sequence). In DNA form, the CDR3 reads TGCAGTGCTCGGACTAGCAAACCAGGAGTCTACGAGCAGTACTTC. It yields the protein CSARTSKPGVYEQYF.

The V call is TRBV29-1, the J call TRBJ2-5; possible D gene TRBD2, 7 bases. Per germline, CDR1 SQVTM and CDR2 ANQGSEA. Between the trimmed V and J ends, which lost 5 bases and 0 bases, there was a span of 22 bases. The CDR3 has 17 residues. This CDR3 reads CSVHGVQGREYQETQYF. The DNA for the CDR3 is TGCAGCGTTCACGGGGTCCAGGGGCGGGAGTACCAAGAGACCCAGTACTTC.

This clonotype came up many times. V and J are TRBV2 and TRBJ2-3; weak D call: TRBD2 (6 bases). V shed 7 bases and J shed 3 bases, with 17 bases lying between them. The CDR3 spans 15 residues. Germline V gene data show CDR1 as SNHLY and CDR2 as FYNNEI. CDR3 amino acids: CASKSLTGVTDTQYF. CDR3 in DNA: TGTGCCAGCAAGTCTCTGACGGGAGTTACAGATACGCAGTATTTT. The entire variable domain, with the rest obtained from reference TRBV2 and TRBJ2-3, is as follows: EPEVTQTPSHQVTQMGQEVILRCVPISNHLYFYWYRQILGQKVEFLVSFYNNEISEKSEIFDDQFSVERPDGSNFTLKIRSTKLEDSAMYFCASKSLTGVTDTQYFGPGTRLTVL.

The chain joins TRBV19 to TRBJ1-1; 9 bases fit TRBD1. Germline V lookup: CDR1 LNHDA, CDR2 SQIVND (reference sequence). V shed 2 bases and J 4 bases; nucleotides not matched to a gene: 5. CDR3 length: 15 amino acids. The CDR3 sequence: CASSITGGEGTEAFF. The CDR3, as DNA: TGTGCCAGTAGTATAACAGGGGGCGAGGGCACTGAAGCTTTCTTT.

This clonotype was picked up one time. The chain has TRBV28 and TRBJ1-1, with a possible D match to TRBD1 (5 bases). V shed 6 bases and J shed 1 base, with 9 bases lying between them. CDR3 size: 13 residues. The V gene's germline CDR1 is MDHEN and CDR2 SYDVKM. As DNA, the CDR3 is TGTGCCAGCAGATCGACAGCGAACACTGAAGCTTTCTTT. It specifies CASRSTANTEAFF.

In this sample, this clonotype turned up many times. This sequence joins TRBV2 and TRBJ1-2; 8 nucleotides match TRBD1. Germline V lookup: CDR1 SNHLY, CDR2 FYNNEI. J lost 6 bases, V lost 5 bases, and 11 bases had no gene match. The CDR3 contains 15 residues. CDR3 DNA sequence: TGTGCCAGCAGTCTCAAGAGACAGGGGTCTCATGGCTACACCTTC. Translation gives CASSLKRQGSHGYTF. Looking up the rest from reference TRBV2 and TRBJ1-2 gives the full variable domain: EPEVTQTPSHQVTQMGQEVILRCVPISNHLYFYWYRQILGQKVEFLVSFYNNEISEKSEIFDDQFSVERPDGSNFTLKIRSTKLEDSAMYFCASSLKRQGSHGYTFGSGTRLTVV.

The chain links TRBV28 to TRBJ2-3, with D uncertain. CDR3 length equals 12 residues. V lost 1 base to trimming and J lost 6 bases, with 5 bases between them. The germline V gene has CDR1 MDHEN and CDR2 SYDVKM. CDR3 in amino acids: CASSLFVDTQYF. CDR3 bases: TGTGCCAGCAGTTTATTCGTGGATACGCAGTATTTT.

This clonotype appeared many times. V usage is TRBV28 and J usage is TRBJ2-3; 7 bases align to TRBD2. Trimming removed 7 bases from V and 2 bases from J; junction bases left unmatched: 9. Looked up from germline, CDR1 is MDHEN and CDR2 is SYDVKM. This CDR3 is built from 15 residues. The DNA for the CDR3 is TGTGCCAGCAATCGGGCGGGAGTAGCCACAGATACGCAGTATTTT. Its translation is CASNRAGVATDTQYF.

This clonotype was recorded at least ten times. The chain recombines TRBV11-2 with TRBJ2-7, with 9 bases matching TRBD2. There are 14 residues in the CDR3. J lost 7 bases, V lost 4 bases, and 8 bases had no gene match. Germline-derived CDR1 and CDR2 are SGHAT and FQNNGV. CDR3 sequence reads: CASSSVAGAEEQYF. CDR3 DNA sequence: TGTGCCAGCAGCTCCGTAGCGGGAGCTGAAGAGCAGTACTTC.

The sample holds many counts of this clonotype. The chain uses TRBV11-2 and TRBJ1-1; TRBD1 agrees at 9 bases. The V gene end was trimmed by 7 bases and the J gene end by 3 bases; junction bases not matched to a gene: 6. Germline V CDR1 and CDR2: SGHAT, FQNNGV. The CDR3 contains 14 residues. CDR3: CASIPGQGDTEAFF. CDR3 DNA: TGTGCCAGCATCCCGGGACAGGGAGACACTGAAGCTTTCTTT.

This rearrangement joins TRBV19 to TRBJ2-5, with D tentatively TRBD1 (5 bases). The CDR3 is 14 amino acids. The V end was cut by 2 bases, the J end by 2 bases, with 9 bases between. The V gene's germline CDR1 is LNHDA and CDR2 SQIVND (reference sequence). The chain's CDR3 is CASSINRIQETQYF. The CDR3, as DNA: TGTGCCAGTAGTATAAACAGGATACAAGAGACCCAGTACTTC. The full variable domain, completed using reference TRBV19 and TRBJ2-5, is DGGITQSPKYLFRKEGQNVTLSCEQNLNHDAMYWYRQDPGQGLRLIYYSQIVNDFQKGDIAEGYSVSREKKESFPLTVTSAQKNPTAFYLCASSINRIQETQYFGPGTRLLVL.

This clonotype showed up just a few times. V gene TRBV7-2 combines with J gene TRBJ2-3; D call uncertain. The V gene lost 5 bases and the J gene lost 1 base, with 13 bases spanning the gap. The CDR3 contains 15 residues. CDR1 and CDR2 (germline): SGHTA, FQGNSA. This CDR3 reads CASSPSRVGTDTQYF. The CDR3 region has the DNA TGTGCCAGCAGCCCCAGTCGAGTTGGCACAGATACGCAGTATTTT.

About this clonotype itself: This could be a read error, since a much larger clone is one nucleotide away. This sequence joins TRBV24-1 and TRBJ2-1; TRBD2 matches 10 bases. Germline trimming cut 2 bases from V and 1 base from J; bases unmatched to any gene: 7. Looked up from germline, CDR1 is KGHDR and CDR2 is SFDVKD. CDR3 length equals 18 residues. Written as DNA, the CDR3 is TGTGCCACCAGTGATTCGGGACTAGCGAGATCGTCCTACAATGAGCAGTTCTTC. The encoded protein is CATSDSGLARSSYNEQFF.

This clonotype was picked up many times. The J gene is TRBJ2-3, the V gene TRBV2, with D perhaps assigned TRBD1 or TRBD2 (5 bases each). The CDR3 consists of 13 residues. Deletions cut 7 bases from V and 0 bases from J, with 8 bases between. In germline, CDR1 is SNHLY, CDR2 FYNNEI. The CDR3 bases are TGTGCCAGCAATCGGGACAGCACAGATACGCAGTATTTT. Protein sequence: CASNRDSTDTQYF. Complete variable domain (other parts from reference TRBV2 and TRBJ2-3): EPEVTQTPSHQVTQMGQEVILRCVPISNHLYFYWYRQILGQKVEFLVSFYNNEISEKSEIFDDQFSVERPDGSNFTLKIRSTKLEDSAMYFCASNRDSTDTQYFGPGTRLTVL.

In this sample, this clonotype turned up a few times. The chain carries TRBV7-9 and TRBJ2-4; the D gene is possibly TRBD2 (6 bases). Germline CDR1 and CDR2: SEHNR and FQNEAQ (reference sequence). Trimming removed 3 bases at V and 6 bases at J, with 18 bases between. This CDR3 spans 16 amino acids. This chain's CDR3 is CASSFRGGARGNIQYF. As DNA, the CDR3 is TGTGCCAGCAGCTTTCGTGGAGGGGCGCGAGGAAACATTCAGTACTTC. Drawing the rest from reference TRBV7-9 and TRBJ2-4, the complete variable domain is DTGVSQNPRHKITKRGQNVTFRCDPISEHNRLYWYRQTLGQGPEFLTYFQNEAQLEKSRLLSDRFSAERPKGSFSTLEIQRTEQGDSAMYLCASSFRGGARGNIQYFGAGTRLSVL.

This clonotype was detected many times. This rearrangement joins TRBV4-1 to TRBJ2-7; 10 bases are shared with TRBD2. The CDR3 totals 16 residues. The V segment lost 0 bases and the J segment 4 bases; nucleotides outside the gene matches: 6. The germline gives CDR1 MGHRA, CDR2 YSYEKL. The CDR3 DNA reads as TGCGCCAGCAGCCAAGATCCATCTAGCGGGAGTTACGAGCAGTACTTC. This translates into CASSQDPSSGSYEQYF.

This clonotype was picked up many times. The V gene is TRBV12-3 or TRBV12-4, the J gene TRBJ2-3, with a weak D call TRBD2 (7 bases). CDR3 length: 14 amino acids. V was clipped by 3 bases and J by 6 bases, with 13 bases between them. CDR3 nucleotides: TGTGCCAGCAGTTTCGGCGGGGGCAGGGATACGCAGTATTTT. It is translated as CASSFGGGRDTQYF.